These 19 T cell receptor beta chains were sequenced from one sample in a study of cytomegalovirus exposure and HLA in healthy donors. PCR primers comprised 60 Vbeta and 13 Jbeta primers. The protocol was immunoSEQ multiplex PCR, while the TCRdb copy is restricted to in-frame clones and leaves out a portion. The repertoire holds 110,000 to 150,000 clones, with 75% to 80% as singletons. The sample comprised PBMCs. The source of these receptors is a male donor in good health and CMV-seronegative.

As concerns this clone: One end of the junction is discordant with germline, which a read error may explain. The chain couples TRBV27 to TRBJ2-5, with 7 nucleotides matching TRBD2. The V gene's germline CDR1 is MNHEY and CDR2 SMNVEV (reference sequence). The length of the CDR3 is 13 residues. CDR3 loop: CACRNMGGETQYF. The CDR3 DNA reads TGTGCCTGCAGGAATATGGGGGGGGAGACCCAGTACTTC.

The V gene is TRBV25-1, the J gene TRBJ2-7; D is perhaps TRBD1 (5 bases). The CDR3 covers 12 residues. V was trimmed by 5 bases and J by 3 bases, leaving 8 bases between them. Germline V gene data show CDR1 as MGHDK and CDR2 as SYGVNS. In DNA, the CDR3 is TGTGCCAGCAGTAGGCAGGGCTACGAGCAGTACTTC. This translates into CASSRQGYEQYF.

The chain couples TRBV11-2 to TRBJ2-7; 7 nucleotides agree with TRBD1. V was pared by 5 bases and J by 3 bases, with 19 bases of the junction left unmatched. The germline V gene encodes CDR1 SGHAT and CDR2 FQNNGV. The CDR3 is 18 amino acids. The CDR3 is CASSDHLGGLTADYEQYF. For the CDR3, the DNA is TGTGCCAGCAGCGACCACTTAGGGGGCCTGACAGCAGACTACGAGCAGTACTTC.

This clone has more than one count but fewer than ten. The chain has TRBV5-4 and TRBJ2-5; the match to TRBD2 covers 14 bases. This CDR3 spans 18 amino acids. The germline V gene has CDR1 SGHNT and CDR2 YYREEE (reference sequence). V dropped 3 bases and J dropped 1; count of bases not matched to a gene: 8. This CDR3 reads CASSSGGLAGASQETQYF. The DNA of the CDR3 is TGTGCCAGCAGCTCGGGGGGACTAGCGGGGGCCTCCCAAGAGACCCAGTACTTC. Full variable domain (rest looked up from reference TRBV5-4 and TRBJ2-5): ETGVTQSPTHLIKTRGQQVTLRCSSQSGHNTVSWYQQALGQGPQFIFQYYREEENGRGNFPPRFSGLQFPNYSSELNVNALELDDSALYLCASSSGGLAGASQETQYFGPGTRLLVL.

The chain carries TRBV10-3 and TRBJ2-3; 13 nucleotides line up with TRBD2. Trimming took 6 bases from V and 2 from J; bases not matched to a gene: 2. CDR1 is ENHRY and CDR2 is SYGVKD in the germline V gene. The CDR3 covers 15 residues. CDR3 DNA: TGTGCCATCAGGGGGACTAGCGGGAACACAGATACGCAGTATTTT. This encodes CAIRGTSGNTDTQYF.

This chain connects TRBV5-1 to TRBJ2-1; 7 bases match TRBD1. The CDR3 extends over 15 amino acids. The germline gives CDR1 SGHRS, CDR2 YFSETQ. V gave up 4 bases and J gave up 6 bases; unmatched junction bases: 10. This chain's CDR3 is CASSQGQKLINEQFF. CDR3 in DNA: TGCGCCAGCAGCCAGGGACAGAAGCTTATCAATGAGCAGTTCTTC.

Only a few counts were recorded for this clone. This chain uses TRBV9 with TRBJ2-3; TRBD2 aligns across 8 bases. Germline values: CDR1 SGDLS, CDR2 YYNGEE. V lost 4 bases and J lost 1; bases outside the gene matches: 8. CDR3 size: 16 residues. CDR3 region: CASSPIAGSGTDTQYF. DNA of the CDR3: TGTGCCAGCAGCCCAATAGCGGGAAGTGGCACAGATACGCAGTATTTT. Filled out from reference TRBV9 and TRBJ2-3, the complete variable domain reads DSGVTQTPKHLITATGQRVTLRCSPRSGDLSVYWYQQSLDQGLQFLIQYYNGEERAKGNILERFSAQQFPDLHSELNLSSLELGDSALYFCASSPIAGSGTDTQYFGPGTRLTVL.

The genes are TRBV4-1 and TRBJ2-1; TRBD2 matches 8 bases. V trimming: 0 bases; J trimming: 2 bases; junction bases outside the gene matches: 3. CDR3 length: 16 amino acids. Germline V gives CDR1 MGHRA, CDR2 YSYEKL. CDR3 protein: CASSQDQRGTYNEQFF. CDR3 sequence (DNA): TGCGCCAGCAGCCAAGATCAGCGGGGGACCTACAATGAGCAGTTCTTC.

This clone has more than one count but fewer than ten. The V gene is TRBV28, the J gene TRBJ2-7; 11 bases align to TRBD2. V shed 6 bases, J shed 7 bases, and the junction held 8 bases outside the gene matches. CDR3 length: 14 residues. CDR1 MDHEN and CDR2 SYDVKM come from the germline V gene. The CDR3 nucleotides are TGTGCCAGCAGGATAACTAGCGGGAGTTGGGAGCAGTACTTC. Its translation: CASRITSGSWEQYF.

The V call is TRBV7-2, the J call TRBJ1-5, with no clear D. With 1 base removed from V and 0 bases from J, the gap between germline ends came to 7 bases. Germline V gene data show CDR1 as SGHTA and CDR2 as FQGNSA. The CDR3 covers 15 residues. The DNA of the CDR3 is TGTGCCAGCAGCTTAGGGCCGTATAGCAATCAGCCCCAGCATTTT. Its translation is CASSLGPYSNQPQHF.

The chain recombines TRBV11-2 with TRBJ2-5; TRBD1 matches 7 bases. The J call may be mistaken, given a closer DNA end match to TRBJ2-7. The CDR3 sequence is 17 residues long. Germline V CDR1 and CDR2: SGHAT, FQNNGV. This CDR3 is CASSSARQGTSSYEQYF. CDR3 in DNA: TGTGCCAGCAGCTCGGCCCGACAGGGAACGAGCTCCTACGAGCAGTACTTC.

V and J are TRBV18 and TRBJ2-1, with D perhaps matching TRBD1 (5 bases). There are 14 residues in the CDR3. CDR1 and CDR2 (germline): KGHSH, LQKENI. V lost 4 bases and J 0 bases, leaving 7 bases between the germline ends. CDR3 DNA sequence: TGTGCCAGCTCACGACAGTACTCCTACAATGAGCAGTTCTTC. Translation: CASSRQYSYNEQFF.

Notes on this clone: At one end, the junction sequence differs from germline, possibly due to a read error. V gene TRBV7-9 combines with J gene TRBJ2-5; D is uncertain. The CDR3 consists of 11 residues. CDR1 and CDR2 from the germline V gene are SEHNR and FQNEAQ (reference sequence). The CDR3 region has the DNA TGTTCCAGCACCTTTGCGGAGACCCAGTACTTC. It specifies CSSTFAETQYF.

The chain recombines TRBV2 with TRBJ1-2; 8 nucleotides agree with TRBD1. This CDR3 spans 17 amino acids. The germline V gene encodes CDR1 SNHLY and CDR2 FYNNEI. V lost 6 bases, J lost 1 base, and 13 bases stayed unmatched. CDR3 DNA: TGTGCCAGCAGACGCCGACAGGGGCCTCCGGTTAACTATGGCTACACCTTC. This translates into CASRRRQGPPVNYGYTF.

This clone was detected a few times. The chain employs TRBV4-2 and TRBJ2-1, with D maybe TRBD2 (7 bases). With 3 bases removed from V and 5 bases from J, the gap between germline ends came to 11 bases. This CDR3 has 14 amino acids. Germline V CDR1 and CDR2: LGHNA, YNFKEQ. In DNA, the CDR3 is TGTGCCAGCAGCCAGGCGGGGGCCAACAATGAGCAGTTCTTC. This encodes CASSQAGANNEQFF.

CDR3 nucleotides: TGTGCCAGCAGTGAAACAGGGGGCGGACGATTTGAGACCCAGTACTTC. It yields the protein CASSETGGGRFETQYF. V gene TRBV7-9 combines with J gene TRBJ2-5; the match to TRBD1 covers 9 bases. The CDR3 contains 16 residues. V was pared by 6 bases and J by 5 bases, with 13 bases of the junction left unmatched. The germline V gene encodes CDR1 SEHNR and CDR2 FQNEAQ (reference sequence).

CDR3 nucleotide sequence: TGTGCCAGCAGTGAAGGGGGACAGGGATGGGGCACTAACTATGGCTACACCTTC. It is translated as CASSEGGQGWGTNYGYTF. This chain joins TRBV6-1 and TRBJ1-2; 9 nucleotides align to TRBD1. CDR1 is MNHNS, CDR2 SASEGT, per germline. V shed 1 base, J shed 0 bases, and the junction held 9 bases outside the gene matches. The CDR3 consists of 18 residues.

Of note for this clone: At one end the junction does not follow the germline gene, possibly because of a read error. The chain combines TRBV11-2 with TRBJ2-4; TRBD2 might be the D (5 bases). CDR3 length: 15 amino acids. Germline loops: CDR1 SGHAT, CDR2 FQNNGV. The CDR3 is CASSRNLLAKNSQYF. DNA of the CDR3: TGTGCCAGCAGTCGTAACCTTCTAGCCAAAAACAGTCAGTACTTC.

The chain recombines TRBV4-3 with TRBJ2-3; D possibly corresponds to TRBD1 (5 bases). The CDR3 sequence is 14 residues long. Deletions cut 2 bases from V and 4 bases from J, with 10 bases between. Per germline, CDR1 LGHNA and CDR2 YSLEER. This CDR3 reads CASSQQGFSDTQYF. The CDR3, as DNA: TGCGCCAGCAGCCAACAGGGTTTTTCAGATACGCAGTATTTT.